In this sample, the clone carrying this TCR beta chain turned up many times. The missing CDR3 end, 3 residues past where the read stops, is filled in from the germline J gene. The data belong to a study of T cell clonality in common variable immunodeficiency. Per the germline V gene, CDR1 is MGHRA and CDR2 is YSYEKL. V was pared by 3 bases and J by 2 bases, with 9 bases of the junction left unmatched. This CDR3 comprises 16 residues. Using immunoSEQ multiplex PCR, the repertoire was profiled, and TCRdb retains in-frame clones only, with some absent. This repertoire holds roughly 60,000 clones, and none appear only once.

The sequenced material came from peripheral blood mononuclear cells. The chain has TRBV4-1 and TRBJ2-7; 8 bases agree with TRBD1. The TCR was taken from a person aged 18 to 70 in good health. The CDR3 DNA, read in part, is TGCGCCAGCAGCCATCTGCCGGGACAGGCGGCCTACGAG. Amino acids: CASSHLPGQAAYE. The entire CDR3 sequence reads CASSHLPGQAAYEQYF.